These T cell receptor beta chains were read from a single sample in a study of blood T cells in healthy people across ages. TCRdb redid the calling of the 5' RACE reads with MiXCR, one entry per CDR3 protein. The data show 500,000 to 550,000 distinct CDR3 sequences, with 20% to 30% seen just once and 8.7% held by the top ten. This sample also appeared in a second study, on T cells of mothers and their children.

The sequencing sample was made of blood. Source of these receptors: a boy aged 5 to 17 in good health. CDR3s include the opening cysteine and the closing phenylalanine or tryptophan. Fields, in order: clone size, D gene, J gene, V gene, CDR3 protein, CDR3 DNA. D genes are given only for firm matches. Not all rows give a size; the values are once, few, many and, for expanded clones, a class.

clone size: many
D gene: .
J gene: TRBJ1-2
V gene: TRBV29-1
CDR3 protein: CSVEDLRDFNYGYTF
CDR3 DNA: TGCAGCGTTGAAGATCTACGGGACTTCAACTATGGCTACACCTTC

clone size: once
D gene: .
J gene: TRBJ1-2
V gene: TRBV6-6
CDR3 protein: CASIPKRGYGYTF
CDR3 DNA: TGTGCCAGCATCCCCAAGAGAGGTTATGGCTACACCTTC

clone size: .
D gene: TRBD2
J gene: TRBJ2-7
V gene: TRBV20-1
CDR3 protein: CSASGTSGVYEQYF
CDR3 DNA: TGCAGTGCTAGCGGGACTAGCGGAGTCTACGAGCAGTACTTC

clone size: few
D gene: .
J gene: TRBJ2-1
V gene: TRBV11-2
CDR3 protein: CASTLQGYDEQFF
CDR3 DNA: TGTGCCAGCACTTTACAGGGATACGACGAGCAGTTCTTC

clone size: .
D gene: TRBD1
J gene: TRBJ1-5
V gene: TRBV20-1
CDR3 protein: CSASWGQRNQPQHF
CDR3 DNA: TGCAGTGCTTCGTGGGGACAGCGTAATCAGCCCCAGCATTTT

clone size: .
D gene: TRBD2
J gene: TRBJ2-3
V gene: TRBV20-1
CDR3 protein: CSARNAGGPISNCTDTQYF
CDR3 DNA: TGCAGTGCTAGAAACGCGGGAGGCCCCATTTCCAACTGCACAGATACGCAGTATTTT

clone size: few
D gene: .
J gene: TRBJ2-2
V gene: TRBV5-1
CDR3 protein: CASSLGDRHTGELFF
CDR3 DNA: TGCGCCAGCAGCTTGGGAGACAGACACACCGGGGAGCTGTTTTTT

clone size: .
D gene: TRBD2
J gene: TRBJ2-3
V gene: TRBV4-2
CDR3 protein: CASSQPQTSGTYTDTQYF
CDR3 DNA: TGTGCCAGCAGCCAACCCCAGACTAGCGGGACCTACACAGATACGCAGTATTTT

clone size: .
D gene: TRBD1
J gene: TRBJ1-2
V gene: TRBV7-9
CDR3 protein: CASSRGTGGSYGYTF
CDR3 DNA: TGTGCCAGCAGCCGAGGGACAGGGGGTAGCTATGGCTACACCTTC

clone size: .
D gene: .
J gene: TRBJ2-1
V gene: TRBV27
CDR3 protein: CASARTYNEQFF
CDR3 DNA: TGTGCCAGCGCTAGAACCTACAATGAGCAGTTCTTC

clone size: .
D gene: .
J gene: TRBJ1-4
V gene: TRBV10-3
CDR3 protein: CAISEPPGGLVEKLFF
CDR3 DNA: TGTGCCATCAGTGAGCCGCCGGGGGGGTTAGTTGAAAAACTGTTTTTT

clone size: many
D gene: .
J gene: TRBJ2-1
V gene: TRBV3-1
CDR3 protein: CASSPGESYNEQFF
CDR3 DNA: TGTGCCAGCAGCCCGGGAGAATCGTACAATGAGCAGTTCTTC

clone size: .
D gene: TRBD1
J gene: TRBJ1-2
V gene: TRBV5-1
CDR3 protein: CASSSTTGVYGYTF
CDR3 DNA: TGCGCCAGCAGCTCAACCACAGGGGTCTATGGCTACACCTTC

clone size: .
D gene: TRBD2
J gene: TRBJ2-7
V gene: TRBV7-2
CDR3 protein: CASSSYSGEPYEQYF
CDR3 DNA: TGTGCCAGCAGCTCTTATAGCGGGGAACCCTACGAGCAGTACTTC

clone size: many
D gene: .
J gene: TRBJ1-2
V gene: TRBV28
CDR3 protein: CASSRQGTNYGYTF
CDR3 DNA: TGTGCCAGCAGTCGTCAAGGTACCAACTATGGCTACACCTTC

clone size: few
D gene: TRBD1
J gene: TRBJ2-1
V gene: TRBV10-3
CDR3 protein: CAISISGGSYNEQFF
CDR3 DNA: TGTGCCATCAGCATCTCAGGGGGCTCCTACAATGAGCAGTTCTTC

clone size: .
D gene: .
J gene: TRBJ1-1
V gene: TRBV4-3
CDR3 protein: CASSGQNTEAFF
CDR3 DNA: TGCGCCAGCAGCGGACAGAACACTGAAGCTTTCTTT

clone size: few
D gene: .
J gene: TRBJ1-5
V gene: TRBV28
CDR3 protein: CASSPSQGYQPQHF
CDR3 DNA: TGTGCCAGCAGCCCAAGCCAGGGCTATCAGCCCCAGCATTTT

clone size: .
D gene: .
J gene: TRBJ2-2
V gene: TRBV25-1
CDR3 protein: CASGATGELFF
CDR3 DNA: TGTGCCAGCGGGGCAACCGGGGAGCTGTTTTTT

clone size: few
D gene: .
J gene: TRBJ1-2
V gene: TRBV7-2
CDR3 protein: CASSLVLPGDGGGYTF
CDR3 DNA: TGTGCCAGCAGCTTAGTCTTGCCCGGGGATGGCGGTGGCTACACCTTC

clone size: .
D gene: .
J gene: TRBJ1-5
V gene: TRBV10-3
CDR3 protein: CAISEGSNQPQHF
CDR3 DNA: TGTGCCATCAGTGAGGGGTCGAATCAGCCCCAGCATTTT

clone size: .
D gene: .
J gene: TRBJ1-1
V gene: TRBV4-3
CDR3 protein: CASSQDGFVGNTEAFF
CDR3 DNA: TGCGCCAGCAGCCAAGATGGTTTCGTGGGGAACACTGAAGCTTTCTTT

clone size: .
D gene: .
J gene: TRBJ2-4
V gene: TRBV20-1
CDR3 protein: CSASRQGKGVKNIQYF
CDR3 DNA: TGCAGTGCTAGTCGGCAGGGAAAAGGGGTCAAAAACATTCAGTACTTC

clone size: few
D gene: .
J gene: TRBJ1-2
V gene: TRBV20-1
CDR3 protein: CSARPSANYGYTF
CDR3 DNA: TGCAGTGCTCGCCCGTCGGCTAACTATGGCTACACCTTC

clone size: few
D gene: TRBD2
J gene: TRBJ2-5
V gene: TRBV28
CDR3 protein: CASSLVGGLAGPHQETQYF
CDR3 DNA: TGTGCCAGCAGTTTAGTAGGGGGACTAGCGGGACCCCACCAAGAGACCCAGTACTTC

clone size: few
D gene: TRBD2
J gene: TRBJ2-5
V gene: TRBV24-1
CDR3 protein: CAIHSGGEETQYF
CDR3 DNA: TGTGCCATCCATTCGGGGGGAGAGGAGACCCAGTACTTC

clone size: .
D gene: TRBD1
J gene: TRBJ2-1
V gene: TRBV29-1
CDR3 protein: CSAGRQSGQGYDEQFF
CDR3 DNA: TGCAGCGCCGGCAGGCAGAGCGGACAGGGGTATGATGAGCAGTTCTTC

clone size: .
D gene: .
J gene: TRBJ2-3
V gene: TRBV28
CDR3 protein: CASSSSRGRSTDTQYF
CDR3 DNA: TGTGCCAGCAGTTCCTCTAGGGGGAGGAGCACAGATACGCAGTATTTT

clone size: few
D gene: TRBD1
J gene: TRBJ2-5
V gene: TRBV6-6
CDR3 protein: CASSDQDRPRETQYF
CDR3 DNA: TGTGCCAGCAGTGACCAGGACAGGCCGAGGGAGACCCAGTACTTC

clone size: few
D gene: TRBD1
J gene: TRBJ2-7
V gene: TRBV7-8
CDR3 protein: CASSPRGPGQGHEQYF
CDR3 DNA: TGTGCCAGCAGCCCTCGCGGTCCGGGACAGGGCCACGAGCAGTACTTC

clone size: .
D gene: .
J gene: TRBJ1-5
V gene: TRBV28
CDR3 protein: CASTEKSYYSNQPQHF
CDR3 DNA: TGTGCCAGCACCGAGAAATCGTATTATAGCAATCAGCCCCAGCATTTT

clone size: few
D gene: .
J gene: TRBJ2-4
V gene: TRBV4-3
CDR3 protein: CASSQDQQGGYIQYF
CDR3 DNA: TGCGCCAGCAGCCAAGATCAACAGGGGGGGTACATTCAGTACTTC

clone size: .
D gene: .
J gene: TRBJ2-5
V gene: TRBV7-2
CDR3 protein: CASSLETGPPPTQYF
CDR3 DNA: TGTGCCAGCAGCTTAGAGACGGGACCGCCGCCGACCCAGTACTTC

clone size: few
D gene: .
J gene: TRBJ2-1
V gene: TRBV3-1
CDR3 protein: CASSQAGSRTVVEQFF
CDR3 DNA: TGTGCCAGCAGCCAGGCCGGGTCGCGGACGGTGGTTGAGCAGTTCTTC

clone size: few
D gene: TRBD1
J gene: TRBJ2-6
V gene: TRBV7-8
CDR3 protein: CASSDGRGYSGANVLTF
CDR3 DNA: TGTGCCAGCAGCGACGGCAGGGGGTACTCTGGGGCCAACGTCCTGACTTTC

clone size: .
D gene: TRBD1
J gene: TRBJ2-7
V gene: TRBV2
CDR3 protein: CASRLTGQGTSHEQYF
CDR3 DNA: TGTGCCAGCAGACTCACCGGACAGGGAACGTCCCACGAGCAGTACTTC

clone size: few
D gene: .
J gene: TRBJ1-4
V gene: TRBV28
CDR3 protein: CATGDPDEKLFF
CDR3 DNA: TGTGCCACAGGGGACCCCGATGAAAAACTGTTTTTT

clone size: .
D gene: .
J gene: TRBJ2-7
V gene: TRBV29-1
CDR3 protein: CSVDYGYEQYF
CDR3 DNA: TGCAGCGTTGACTACGGGTACGAGCAGTACTTC

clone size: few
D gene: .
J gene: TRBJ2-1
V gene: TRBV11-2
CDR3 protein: CASSDHSRESYNEQFF
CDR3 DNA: TGTGCCAGCAGCGACCACAGCAGGGAGTCCTACAATGAGCAGTTCTTC

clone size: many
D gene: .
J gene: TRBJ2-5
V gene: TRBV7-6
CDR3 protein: CASSSRGETQYF
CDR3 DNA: TGTGCCAGCAGCTCCCGGGGAGAGACCCAGTACTTC

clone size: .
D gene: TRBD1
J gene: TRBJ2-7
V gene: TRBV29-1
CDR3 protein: CSVADRERTYEQYF
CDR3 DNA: TGCAGCGTTGCGGACAGGGAGAGAACCTACGAGCAGTACTTC